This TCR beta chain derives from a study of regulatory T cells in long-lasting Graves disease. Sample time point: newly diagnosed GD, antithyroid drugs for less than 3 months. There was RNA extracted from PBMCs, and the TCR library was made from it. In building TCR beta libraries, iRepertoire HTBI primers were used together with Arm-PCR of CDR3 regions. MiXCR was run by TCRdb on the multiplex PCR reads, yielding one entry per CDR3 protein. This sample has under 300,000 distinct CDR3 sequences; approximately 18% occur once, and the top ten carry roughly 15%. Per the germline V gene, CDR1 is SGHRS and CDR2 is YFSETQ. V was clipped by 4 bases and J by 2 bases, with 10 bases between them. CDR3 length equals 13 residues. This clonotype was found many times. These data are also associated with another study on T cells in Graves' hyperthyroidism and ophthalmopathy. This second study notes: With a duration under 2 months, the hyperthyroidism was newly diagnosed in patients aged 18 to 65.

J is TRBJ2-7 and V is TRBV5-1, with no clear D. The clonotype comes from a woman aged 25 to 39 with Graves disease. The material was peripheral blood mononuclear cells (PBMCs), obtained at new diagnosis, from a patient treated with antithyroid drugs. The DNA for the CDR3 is TGCGCCAGCAGCCAGACCGTCACCTACGAGCAGTACTTC. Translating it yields CASSQTVTYEQYF.